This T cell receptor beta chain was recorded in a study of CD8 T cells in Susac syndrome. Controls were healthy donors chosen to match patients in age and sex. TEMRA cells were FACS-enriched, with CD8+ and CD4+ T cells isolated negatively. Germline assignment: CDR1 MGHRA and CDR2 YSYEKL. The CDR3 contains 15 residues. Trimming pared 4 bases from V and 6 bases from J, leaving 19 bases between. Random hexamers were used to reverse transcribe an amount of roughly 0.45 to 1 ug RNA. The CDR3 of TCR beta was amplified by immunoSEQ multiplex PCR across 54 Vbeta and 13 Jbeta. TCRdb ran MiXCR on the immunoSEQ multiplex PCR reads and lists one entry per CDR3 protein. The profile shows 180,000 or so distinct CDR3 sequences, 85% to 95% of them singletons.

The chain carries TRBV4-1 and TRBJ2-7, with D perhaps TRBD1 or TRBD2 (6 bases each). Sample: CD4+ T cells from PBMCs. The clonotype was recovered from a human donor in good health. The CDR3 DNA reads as TGCGCCAGCAGCCGGACGGGAGACAGGCAGACCGAGCAGTACTTC. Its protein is CASSRTGDRQTEQYF.